The entry below describes one T cell receptor (beta chain). The sample originates from a study of Ad26.COV2.S vaccination and SARS-CoV-2 variants. Trimming pared 1 base from V and 3 bases from J, leaving 15 bases between. The CDR3 length is 16 residues. CDR1 is SGHTA, CDR2 FQGNSA, per germline. The treatment denotes: roughly 19 received Ad26.COV2.S at low or high dose, single or two shots; 5 received placebo; per-sample allocation not given. The study sampled participants on day 63 after the first vaccine or placebo injection. Wuhan-strain spike was delivered by a replication-incompetent Ad26 vector. Sequencing used immunoSEQ multiplex PCR; TCRdb keeps in-frame clones, though not all of them. The profile shows a few hundred thousand clones, around 89% of them singletons.

This specimen consisted of peripheral blood, obtained in a trial of Ad26.COV2.S vaccine versus placebo. The chain employs TRBV7-2 and TRBJ2-5; tentatively, D is TRBD2 (6 bases). The sequence came from a person between 18 and 59 years old who received the Ad26.COV2.S COVID-19 vaccine or a placebo. This CDR3 is CASSLGRDSRKETQYF. The DNA for the CDR3 is TGTGCCAGCAGCTTAGGAAGGGACTCCCGGAAAGAGACCCAGTACTTC.